The 29 T cell receptor beta chains given below trace back to one sample, sequenced in a study of T cells in localized non-small cell lung cancer (dated by TCRdb to about 2020). Libraries were made using the immunoSEQ multiplex PCR assay. TCRdb re-hosts the immuneACCESS table, in-frame sequences only. Its copies lack some clones; in the studies checked, an unresolved V gene accounts for under half of them, and the cause for the rest is not known. This sample holds over a thousand clones; 30% to 45% were observed only once. The top ten hold roughly 8.2% of the sample. The source material was normal lung tissue next to the tumor, sampled before any cancer treatment. The origin of the receptors is a woman aged 40-75 years with stage I squamous cell lung carcinoma.

This clone showed up just a few times. This CDR3 reads CASSGTGQPQETQYF. The CDR3 DNA reads TGTGCCAGCAGCGGGACGGGACAGCCACAAGAGACCCAGTACTTC. The chain recombines TRBV11-3 with TRBJ2-5; TRBD1 matches at 7 bases. After removal of 5 bases from V and 2 bases from J, the junction contained 8 bases not matched to a gene. Germline values: CDR1 SGHNT, CDR2 YENEEA. This CDR3 contains 15 residues.

Notes on this clone: The germline gene is not matched at one end of the junction; a read error may be the cause. The chain joins TRBV18 to TRBJ1-2, with 8 bases matching TRBD1. Germline lookup yields CDR1 KGHSH and CDR2 LQKENI. The CDR3 extends over 13 amino acids. The chain's CDR3 is CVSSPTGASGYTF. Written as DNA, the CDR3 is TGTGTCAGCTCTCCGACAGGGGCGTCTGGCTACACCTTC.

V usage is TRBV19 and J usage is TRBJ1-6; D perhaps matches TRBD1 (5 bases). This CDR3 spans 17 amino acids. Germline V gene lookup returns CDR1 LNHDA and CDR2 SQIVND (reference sequence). V was clipped by 5 bases and J by 9 bases, with 23 bases between them. The CDR3 nucleotides read TGTGCCAGTAGTCCCTCTTTGGGGGGGTCTGCGATTTCACCCCTCCACTTT. Amino acids: CASSPSLGGSAISPLHF.

Here the CDR3 reads CASSPDRSNSPLHF. CDR3 DNA sequence: TGTGCCAGCAGCCCAGACAGGAGTAATTCACCCCTCCACTTT. The rearrangement links TRBV11-3 to TRBJ1-6; perhaps TRBD1 as D (6 bases). V was trimmed by 5 bases and J by 6 bases, leaving 11 bases between them. Germline assignment: CDR1 SGHNT and CDR2 YENEEA. The CDR3 contains 14 residues.

This clone is a singleton in its sample. V usage is TRBV29-1 and J usage is TRBJ2-1; D is perhaps TRBD1 (7 bases). In germline, CDR1 is SQVTM, CDR2 ANQGSEA. Trimming removed 8 bases at V and 4 bases at J, with 21 bases between. The CDR3 has 15 residues. The DNA of the CDR3 is TGCAGCACTACAGGGGCAGGGGGGCGGTACAATGAGCAGTTCTTC. Its protein product is CSTTGAGGRYNEQFF.

This clone qualifies as medium-sized. The chain uses TRBV11-3 and TRBJ1-1; 8 bases align to TRBD1. The CDR3 loop spans 14 amino acids. J lost 1 base, V lost 5 bases, and 3 bases had no gene match. CDR1 is SGHNT, CDR2 YENEEA, per germline. The CDR3 loop is CASSQDRANTEAFF. As DNA, the CDR3 is TGTGCCAGCAGCCAGGACAGGGCGAACACTGAAGCTTTCTTT. The whole variable domain, remainder taken from reference TRBV11-3 and TRBJ1-1, is EAGVVQSPRYKIIEKKQPVAFWCNPISGHNTLYWYLQNLGQGPELLIRYENEEAVDDSQLPKDRFSAERLKGVDSTLKIQPAELGDSAVYLCASSQDRANTEAFFGQGTRLTVV.

The chain couples TRBV29-1 to TRBJ1-4, with D unresolved. CDR1 and CDR2 (germline): SQVTM, ANQGSEA. The CDR3 extends over 14 amino acids. V was trimmed by 4 bases and J by 8 bases, leaving 17 bases between them. Here the CDR3 DNA reads TGCAGCGTTGCACTCGGCCCACTCCAGGAAAAACTGTTTTTT. It specifies CSVALGPLQEKLFF.

In its sample, this clone was seen a few times. The rearrangement joins TRBV6-8 to TRBJ1-1; no clear D gene. This CDR3 contains 14 residues. Trimming cost V 8 bases and J 1 base, with 14 bases left between them. Germline CDR1 is MNHGY and CDR2 is SAAAGT. The DNA for the CDR3 is TGTGCCAGCTGGGTAGGTATAGAGAACACTGAAGCTTTCTTT. Its protein is CASWVGIENTEAFF.

The rearrangement joins TRBV30 to TRBJ2-5; D not resolved. The germline V gene encodes CDR1 GTSNPN and CDR2 SVGIG (reference sequence). The CDR3 totals 11 residues. With 7 bases removed from V and 1 base from J, the gap between germline ends came to 7 bases. The DNA of the CDR3 is TGTGCCTTAACGGCCCAAGAGACCCAGTACTTC. Encoded protein: CALTAQETQYF. The entire variable domain, with the rest obtained from reference TRBV30 and TRBJ2-5, is as follows: SQTIHQWPATLVQPVGSPLSLECTVEGTSNPNLYWYRQAAGRGLQLLFYSVGIGQISSEVPQNLSASRPQDRQFILSSKKLLLSDSGFYLCALTAQETQYFGPGTRLLVL.

By share of the sample, this clone is medium-sized. The chain is built from TRBV11-3 and TRBJ2-2; D possibly corresponds to TRBD2 (6 bases). V was shortened by 0 bases and J by 2 bases, with 13 bases between the two germline ends. CDR1 SGHNT and CDR2 YENEEA come from the germline V gene. The CDR3 is 17 amino acids. The CDR3 nucleotides read TGTGCCAGCAGCTTAGATCGACGGAGGGCCAACACCGGGGAGCTGTTTTTT. This encodes CASSLDRRRANTGELFF. Drawing the rest from reference TRBV11-3 and TRBJ2-2, the complete variable domain is EAGVVQSPRYKIIEKKQPVAFWCNPISGHNTLYWYLQNLGQGPELLIRYENEEAVDDSQLPKDRFSAERLKGVDSTLKIQPAELGDSAVYLCASSLDRRRANTGELFFGEGSRLTVL.

This clone showed up just a few times. The V gene is TRBV6-8, the J gene TRBJ1-1; the D is unclear. The CDR3 has 13 residues. Trimming took 6 bases from V and 1 from J, leaving 9 bases between them. CDR1 and CDR2 (germline): MNHGY, SAAAGT. CDR3 region: CASSSRQNTEAFF. CDR3 bases: TGTGCCAGCAGCTCAAGACAGAACACTGAAGCTTTCTTT.

The rearrangement links TRBV15 to TRBJ2-1; maybe TRBD2 (6 bases). The V end lost 2 bases, the J end lost 4 bases, and 15 bases lay between the germline ends. The CDR3 extends over 16 amino acids. From germline, CDR1 is LNHNV and CDR2 YYDKDF (reference sequence). The CDR3 DNA reads TGTGCCACCAGCAGATCACGGGAGACTGATTACAATGAGCAGTTCTTC. The encoded protein is CATSRSRETDYNEQFF.

By sample share, this clone is large (0.1 to 1%). The rearrangement uses TRBV6-8 and TRBJ2-3; D is perhaps TRBD1 (6 bases). The CDR3 is 14 amino acids. V shed 2 bases and J shed 8 bases, with 14 bases lying between them. The germline CDR1 and CDR2 sequences are MNHGY and SAAAGT. As DNA, the CDR3 is TGTGCCAGCAGTTACGACTCAGGGGTTGGTACGCAGTATTTT. Its protein is CASSYDSGVGTQYF.

This clone was counted a few times. This chain links TRBV6-8 with TRBJ2-2, with 10 positions matching TRBD1. The germline gives CDR1 MNHGY, CDR2 SAAAGT. Unmatched junction bases numbered 8, after V lost 10 bases and J lost 3 bases. The CDR3 sequence is 15 residues long. The CDR3 is CATYTGTGDTGELFF. The CDR3 DNA is TGTGCCACCTACACCGGGACAGGGGACACCGGGGAGCTGTTTTTT.

The chain uses TRBV19 and TRBJ2-3, with D uncertain. The CDR3 runs to 12 residues. Per the germline V gene, CDR1 is LNHDA and CDR2 is SQIVND (reference sequence). The V end lost 5 bases, the J end lost 5 bases, and 8 bases lay between the germline ends. CDR3 nucleotide sequence: TGTGCCAGTAGTGAAACCCTAGATACGCAGTATTTT. It encodes CASSETLDTQYF.

The chain employs TRBV18 and TRBJ1-1, with 7 bases aligning to TRBD1. The CDR3 is made up of 12 amino acids. Germline loops: CDR1 KGHSH, CDR2 LQKENI. V lost 6 bases to trimming and J lost 10 bases; unmatched junction nucleotides: 8. CDR3 protein: CASSLTGEGAFF. CDR3 sequence (DNA): TGTGCCAGCTCTCTCACAGGGGAGGGAGCTTTCTTT.

This clone is categorized as medium-sized. This rearrangement joins TRBV11-3 to TRBJ2-1, with 9 bases lining up with TRBD2. Germline V gene sequence: CDR1 SGHNT, CDR2 YENEEA. The V and J ends lost 1 base and 1 base, in that order; junction bases with no gene match: 8. This CDR3 region has 18 residues. CDR3 protein: CASSLVLRLAESYNEQFF. As DNA, the CDR3 is TGTGCCAGCAGCTTAGTTCTAAGACTAGCGGAATCCTACAATGAGCAGTTCTTC.

CDR3 amino acids: CAWSHRENQPQHF. CDR3 in DNA: TGTGCCTGGAGTCACAGGGAGAATCAGCCCCAGCATTTT. The V and J genes are TRBV30 and TRBJ1-5; a weak D match, TRBD1 (6 bases). The V end was cut by 2 bases, the J end by 4 bases, with 9 bases between. Germline-derived CDR1 and CDR2 are GTSNPN and SVGIG (reference sequence). The CDR3 consists of 13 residues.

This clone rates as medium-sized. V and J are TRBV6-8 and TRBJ2-3; 11 bases agree with TRBD2. After removal of 5 bases from V and 5 bases from J, the junction contained 6 bases not matched to a gene. Germline V gives CDR1 MNHGY, CDR2 SAAAGT. The CDR3 length is 15 residues. CDR3 nucleotide sequence: TGTGCCAGCAGTCTAGCGGGGGGCGGGGGAGATACGCAGTATTTT. Amino acids: CASSLAGGGGDTQYF.

This clone turned up a few times. The chain combines TRBV9 with TRBJ2-7; 9 positions match TRBD1. CDR1 is SGDLS, CDR2 YYNGEE, per germline. This CDR3 is built from 14 residues. After removal of 3 bases from V and 5 bases from J, the junction contained 6 bases not matched to a gene. The CDR3 DNA sequence: TGTGCCAGCAGCGAGGGGACAGGGCCCCACGAGCAGTACTTC. Residues: CASSEGTGPHEQYF.

The chain carries TRBV6-8 and TRBJ2-7, with 9 bases fitting TRBD1. Trimming took 2 bases from V and 0 from J; bases not matched to a gene: 5. Germline lookup yields CDR1 MNHGY and CDR2 SAAAGT. The CDR3 is 16 amino acids. The CDR3 here is CASSYTKTGGSYEQYF. The CDR3, as DNA: TGTGCCAGCAGTTACACCAAGACAGGGGGCTCCTACGAGCAGTACTTC.

The V call is TRBV9, the J call TRBJ2-3; D not resolved. The CDR3 runs to 14 residues. The ends were cut back, 5 bases at V and 3 bases at J, with 13 bases in the middle. Germline CDR1 SGDLS, CDR2 YYNGEE. As DNA, the CDR3 is TGTGCCAGCAGGCCCGGACCCGAGACAGATACGCAGTATTTT. Protein: CASRPGPETDTQYF.

In this sample, this clone turned up a few times. The chain joins TRBV2 to TRBJ2-7; the match to TRBD1 covers 9 bases. V was pared by 9 bases and J by 3 bases, with 3 bases of the junction left unmatched. Germline V gene sequence: CDR1 SNHLY, CDR2 FYNNEI. CDR3 length: 12 residues. The CDR3 spells CARGGQGYEQYF. In DNA form, the CDR3 reads TGTGCCAGGGGGGGACAGGGCTACGAGCAGTACTTC.

V gene TRBV19 combines with J gene TRBJ1-2, with no clear D. The CDR3 is made up of 14 amino acids. Germline CDR1 is LNHDA and CDR2 is SQIVND (reference sequence). V was cut by 6 bases and J by 8 bases, with 19 bases left in between. This CDR3 reads CASRRPGETVGYTF. The CDR3 DNA reads as TGTGCCAGTAGAAGGCCGGGAGAAACGGTAGGCTACACCTTC.

By frequency in the sample, this clone is medium-sized (0.01 to 0.1%). The genes are TRBV6-8 and TRBJ1-1, with TRBD1 identical over 7 bases. Germline V lookup: CDR1 MNHGY, CDR2 SAAAGT. With 5 bases clipped from V and 0 bases from J, the junction kept 3 bases outside the gene matches. The CDR3 is 14 residues long. The CDR3 region is CASSTTGLNTEAFF. CDR3 DNA sequence: TGTGCCAGCAGTACGACAGGGCTGAACACTGAAGCTTTCTTT.

The chain couples TRBV4-1 to TRBJ2-4; D tentatively fits TRBD1 or TRBD2 (5 bases each). The CDR3 spans 15 residues. Germline CDR1 reads MGHRA; CDR2 reads YSYEKL. Between the trimmed V and J ends, which lost 4 bases and 0 bases, there was a span of 10 bases. CDR3 coding DNA: TGCGCCAGCAGCCCCGGGGCATTAGCCAAAAACATTCAGTACTTC. Translating it yields CASSPGALAKNIQYF.

The J gene is TRBJ2-1, the V gene TRBV19; 10 nucleotides match TRBD2. CDR1 is LNHDA and CDR2 is SQIVND in the germline V gene (reference sequence). This CDR3 region has 15 residues. V shed 1 base, J shed 5 bases, and the junction held 2 bases outside the gene matches. CDR3 bases: TGTGCCAGTAGTATAGCTAGCGGGGGAAACAATGAGCAGTTCTTC. It encodes CASSIASGGNNEQFF.

The chain links TRBV19 to TRBJ1-5; TRBD1 aligns across 7 bases. Germline V gene lookup returns CDR1 LNHDA and CDR2 SQIVND (reference sequence). The junction had 7 bases not matched to a gene; V was cut back by 3 bases and J by 2 bases. The CDR3 consists of 16 residues. The CDR3 loop reads CASSIISGTGNQPQHF. CDR3 nucleotide sequence: TGTGCCAGTAGTATCATAAGCGGGACAGGCAATCAGCCCCAGCATTTT.

To note about this clone: Mismatch with germline at one junction end may stem from a read error. V is TRBV29-1 and J is TRBJ1-1, with D possibly TRBD1 on 6 matching bases. Looked up from germline, CDR1 is SQVTM and CDR2 is ANQGSEA. The CDR3 is 13 residues long. The CDR3 loop reads CSVERGGNTEAFF. As DNA, the CDR3 is TGCAGCGTTGAAAGGGGGGGGAACACTGAAGCTTTTTTT.